These T cell receptor beta chains were read from a single sample in a study of molecular identifiers for immune sequencing clone quantification. MiXCR, run by TCRdb on the PCR reads, gives a single entry per CDR3 protein. The table shows more than 250,000 distinct CDR3 sequences, with roughly 23% occurring only once. The sequenced material came from naive CD8+ T cells from blood, with Jurkat cell RNA spiked in. The source is a human donor in good health. Some libraries in this study had Jurkat cell RNA spiked in. The CDR3 runs from the conserved cysteine through the conserved F or W. A row's size may be missing; if present it is once, few, many or a size class.

j_call cdr3_length clone_size v_call cdr3_aa
TRBJ1-6 15 many TRBV5-6 CASSLQPDGISPLHF
TRBJ1-4 12 many TRBV4-3 CASSQSGEKLFF
TRBJ2-7 13 many TRBV20-1 CSARGGGGYEQYF
TRBJ2-7 15 few TRBV7-9 CASSWDRDRVRGQYF
TRBJ2-1 16 many TRBV7-2 CASSLSVGGTYNEQFF
TRBJ1-1 14 many TRBV19 CASSSTGTNTEAFF
TRBJ1-1 17 many TRBV27 CASSLVPGPGLFLEAFF
TRBJ1-1 13 many TRBV5-6 CASSWRPAPEAFF
TRBJ2-2 17 . TRBV10-3 CAISELLAGADTGELFF
TRBJ2-7 15 few TRBV30 CAWSLPPGTGRERYF
TRBJ1-4 12 many TRBV7-9 CASSLEDIKLFF
TRBJ1-1 11 many TRBV7-9 CASSLGFEAFF
TRBJ2-2 15 . TRBV6-5 CASGYSLSGTGELFF
TRBJ1-3 12 many TRBV20-1 CSAPAGGSTIYF
TRBJ1-1 17 few TRBV6-2/TRBV6-3 CASSYPGVWEKNTEAFF
TRBJ2-5 16 . TRBV7-3 CASSLIPSGSRETQYF
TRBJ1-1 14 many TRBV20-1 CSARPWGLNTEAFF
TRBJ1-1 14 many TRBV5-1 CASSSTGVRTEAFF
TRBJ2-7 15 . TRBV4-3 CASSQDVRGDYEQYF
TRBJ2-6 13 . TRBV12-3/TRBV12-4 CASWSSGANVLTF
TRBJ1-2 15 . TRBV2 CASKTQAGGNYGYTF
TRBJ2-7 16 few TRBV5-6 CASSLRAGGLDYEQYF
TRBJ1-2 16 many TRBV9 CASSVFEGTGGSGYTF
TRBJ1-6 17 many TRBV4-1 CASSQEVQGLLNSPLHF
TRBJ1-5 14 many TRBV15 CATSRVLGGLPQHF
TRBJ1-1 13 . TRBV30 CAWTGTVNTEAFF
TRBJ1-5 15 . TRBV2 CASSEVGGLVQPQHF
TRBJ1-2 16 many TRBV13 CASSLEDRGPNYGYTF
TRBJ2-5 17 . TRBV27 CASSLSLWTSGRETQYF
TRBJ2-7 14 many TRBV25-1 CASSEGTPNYEQYF
TRBJ2-3 14 . TRBV5-6 CASSFGAGADTQYF
TRBJ2-3 18 many TRBV6-5 CASSSNRDSLRLADTQYF
TRBJ2-7 14 few TRBV10-2 CASSVMGSQYEQYF
TRBJ1-1 15 many TRBV4-1 CASSQVRGADSEAFF
TRBJ1-3 18 . TRBV30 CAWSVRGQRIYSGNTIYF
TRBJ2-1 15 many TRBV28 CASNEGTSFGNEQFF
TRBJ2-6 16 many TRBV7-9 CASSYFLGGGANVLTF
TRBJ2-3 14 many TRBV13 CASSLTSRTDTQYF
TRBJ2-2 14 few TRBV27 CASSFGGITGELFF
TRBJ1-2 19 many TRBV7-9 CASSSTRQGEGRIPYGYTF
TRBJ2-7 12 many TRBV19 CASSQGLGEQYF
TRBJ2-7 13 many TRBV29-1 CSVAGTGDREQYF
TRBJ1-4 17 . TRBV27 CASSFVGPLPTNEKLFF
TRBJ1-1 12 many TRBV18 CASSPDWNEAFF
TRBJ2-5 17 many TRBV7-9 CASSPEAGTSRAKTQYF
TRBJ2-1 14 many TRBV7-2 CASSFYSSYNEQFF
TRBJ2-7 15 . TRBV28 CASSLIAGASYEQYF
TRBJ2-7 12 many TRBV20-1 CSARGTDNGQYF
TRBJ2-6 14 many TRBV27 CASSLLYGANVLTF
TRBJ2-3 14 few TRBV12-3/TRBV12-4 CASSSEIPPDTQYF
TRBJ2-5 15 many TRBV4-3 CASSQGGLAQETQYF
TRBJ1-4 15 many TRBV7-9 CASSSMTGANEKLFF